This passage covers 20 T cell receptor beta chains from one sample sequenced in a study of cytomegalovirus exposure and HLA in healthy donors. Both 60 Vbeta primers and 13 Jbeta primers went into the PCR. Libraries were prepared by immunoSEQ multiplex PCR; TCRdb keeps only in-frame clonotypes and omits some of them. The data contain 150,000 to 200,000 clones, 81% of them singletons. The sequencing input was PBMCs. The receptors come from a woman aged 18 to 35 in good health and CMV-seropositive.

V usage is TRBV29-1 and J usage is TRBJ2-3, with TRBD2 identical over 7 bases. Germline-derived CDR1 and CDR2 are SQVTM and ANQGSEA. V was clipped by 3 bases and J by 0 bases; unmatched bases: 6. This CDR3 contains 15 residues. CDR3 nucleotide sequence: TGCAGCGTTGACCCAAATAGCGGGAGCACAGATACGCAGTATTTT. It specifies CSVDPNSGSTDTQYF.

This rearrangement joins TRBV19 to TRBJ2-5; TRBD2 aligns across 7 bases. In germline, CDR1 is LNHDA, CDR2 SQIVND (reference sequence). CDR3 length: 14 amino acids. V trimming: 3 bases; J trimming: 7 bases; junction bases outside the gene matches: 8. CDR3 sequence: CASSMLAGEGTQYF. As DNA, the CDR3 is TGTGCCAGTAGTATGTTGGCGGGGGAGGGGACCCAGTACTTC.

This sequence joins TRBV18 and TRBJ2-7, with TRBD2 identical over 7 bases. CDR3 length: 14 amino acids. The V gene's germline CDR1 is KGHSH and CDR2 LQKENI. V shed 3 bases, J shed 6 bases, and the junction held 8 bases outside the gene matches. CDR3 amino acids: CASSPGTTAREQYF. The CDR3, as DNA: TGTGCCAGCTCACCCGGGACTACGGCTCGCGAGCAGTACTTC.

The chain is built from TRBV5-1 and TRBJ2-7; TRBD1 matches 7 bases. Germline CDR1 SGHRS, CDR2 YFSETQ. V lost 4 bases to trimming and J lost 3 bases; unmatched junction nucleotides: 7. This CDR3 has 14 amino acids. Here the CDR3 DNA reads TGCGCCAGCAGCCCATGGGACAGTGACTACGAGCAGTACTTC. It codes for CASSPWDSDYEQYF.

This clone was seen only once. The chain is built from TRBV5-4 and TRBJ2-7; 8 bases map to TRBD1. Germline V gene sequence: CDR1 SGHNT, CDR2 YYREEE (reference sequence). V shed 0 bases and J 7 bases; nucleotides not matched to a gene: 0. This CDR3 spans 12 amino acids. The CDR3 spells CASSLDRGEQYF. CDR3 coding DNA: TGTGCCAGCAGCTTGGACAGGGGGGAGCAGTACTTC.

This chain links TRBV27 with TRBJ2-3, with D perhaps TRBD2 (6 bases). Germline V gives CDR1 MNHEY, CDR2 SMNVEV (reference sequence). V lost 8 bases, J lost 3 bases, and 18 bases lay in between. The CDR3 has 15 amino acids. CDR3 region: CASSAMRERTDTQYF. Written as DNA, the CDR3 is TGTGCCAGCTCAGCCATGCGGGAACGGACAGATACGCAGTATTTT.

This clone was found a few times. This rearrangement joins TRBV7-9 to TRBJ2-1, with D perhaps matching TRBD1 (6 bases). Germline V gene sequence: CDR1 SEHNR, CDR2 FQNEAQ (reference sequence). The CDR3 loop spans 15 amino acids. V shed 7 bases and J shed 2 bases, with 15 bases lying between them. This CDR3 reads CASNNPRDTYNEQFF. For the CDR3, the DNA is TGTGCCAGCAACAACCCCCGGGACACCTACAATGAGCAGTTCTTC.

This chain uses TRBV7-8 with TRBJ1-1; TRBD1 might be the D (5 bases). V was cut by 5 bases and J by 1 base, with 23 bases left in between. The germline CDR1 and CDR2 sequences are SGHVS and FQNEAQ. CDR3 length: 18 residues. CDR3 sequence: CASSREPRERGANTEAFF. The CDR3, as DNA: TGTGCCAGCAGCCGAGAACCGAGGGAACGCGGGGCGAACACTGAAGCTTTCTTT.

The chain carries TRBV19 and TRBJ2-7; maybe TRBD2 (5 bases). V was pared by 6 bases and J by 2 bases, with 11 bases between. The CDR3 sequence is 13 residues long. From germline, CDR1 is LNHDA and CDR2 SQIVND (reference sequence). CDR3: CASRSSATYEQYF. CDR3 nucleotide sequence: TGTGCCAGTAGAAGTAGCGCTACCTACGAGCAGTACTTC.

J is TRBJ2-3 and V is TRBV20-1; no definite D call. Germline-derived CDR1 and CDR2 are DFQATT and SNEGSKA (reference sequence). V gave up 5 bases and J gave up 5 bases, with 8 bases separating them. CDR3 length: 11 residues. CDR3 residues: CSASRLDTQYF. CDR3 sequence (DNA): TGCAGTGCTTCCCGACTAGATACGCAGTATTTT.

The chain combines TRBV4-3 with TRBJ1-4; D perhaps matches TRBD1 (6 bases). From germline, CDR1 is LGHNA and CDR2 YSLEER. This CDR3 region has 14 residues. V gave up 2 bases and J gave up 7 bases, with 11 bases separating them. Here the CDR3 reads CASSQTGSGEKLFF. In DNA, the CDR3 is TGCGCCAGCAGCCAAACAGGGTCGGGTGAAAAACTGTTTTTT.

The V call is TRBV4-3, the J call TRBJ2-4, with D perhaps matching TRBD2 (5 bases). The CDR3 loop spans 13 amino acids. Trimming removed 1 base from V and 13 bases from J, with 14 bases in between. Germline loops: CDR1 LGHNA, CDR2 YSLEER. The DNA for the CDR3 is TGCGCCAGCAGCCAAGCCCTGGGGAGTCCCCAGTACTTC. This codes for CASSQALGSPQYF.

V gene TRBV2 combines with J gene TRBJ1-1; D is uncertain. Germline CDR1 is SNHLY and CDR2 is FYNNEI. Deletions cut 7 bases from V and 3 bases from J, with 12 bases between. This CDR3 spans 13 amino acids. CDR3 loop: CASTSLGDTEAFF. CDR3 sequence (DNA): TGTGCCAGCACCTCGCTCGGGGACACTGAAGCTTTCTTT. The full variable domain, its missing parts supplied by reference TRBV2 and TRBJ1-1, is EPEVTQTPSHQVTQMGQEVILRCVPISNHLYFYWYRQILGQKVEFLVSFYNNEISEKSEIFDDQFSVERPDGSNFTLKIRSTKLEDSAMYFCASTSLGDTEAFFGQGTRLTVV.

The chain recombines TRBV4-2 with TRBJ1-1; no clear D gene. The V and J ends lost 9 bases and 0 bases respectively, with 11 bases between them. The CDR3 covers 13 residues. Germline V gives CDR1 LGHNA, CDR2 YNFKEQ. The CDR3 is CASRGVMNTEAFF. The CDR3 DNA reads TGTGCCAGTCGAGGCGTGATGAACACTGAAGCTTTCTTT.

The CDR3 loop reads CASSQRTRANTGELFF. The DNA of the CDR3 is TGTGCCAGCAGCCAACGGACTAGAGCGAACACCGGGGAGCTGTTTTTT. The chain has TRBV4-2 and TRBJ2-2; 7 bases are a match to TRBD2. The CDR3 loop spans 16 amino acids. The ends lost 2 bases at V and 0 bases at J; junction bases unmatched: 3. Germline assignment: CDR1 LGHNA and CDR2 YNFKEQ.

The J gene is TRBJ2-1, the V gene TRBV29-1; perhaps TRBD2 as D (5 bases). The CDR3 loop spans 14 amino acids. V was shortened by 4 bases and J by 0 bases, with 10 bases between the two germline ends. From germline, CDR1 is SQVTM and CDR2 ANQGSEA. The CDR3 reads CSVVGLSSYNEQFF. The CDR3 DNA sequence: TGCAGCGTTGTTGGACTCTCCTCCTACAATGAGCAGTTCTTC.

The chain uses TRBV30 and TRBJ2-5; D possibly corresponds to TRBD2 (6 bases). V lost 5 bases and J lost 1, with 11 bases in between. The germline V gene encodes CDR1 GTSNPN and CDR2 SVGIG (reference sequence). The CDR3 has 13 residues. The CDR3 reads CAWSPGLQETQYF. Written as DNA, the CDR3 is TGTGCCTGGTCTCCGGGACTCCAAGAGACCCAGTACTTC.

The chain links TRBV5-4 to TRBJ1-2, with 9 bases identical to TRBD1. V shed 0 bases and J 8 bases; nucleotides not matched to a gene: 8. CDR3 length: 15 amino acids. Germline assignment: CDR1 SGHNT and CDR2 YYREEE (reference sequence). In DNA form, the CDR3 reads TGTGCCAGCAGCTTGGCCCGGGACAGGGTAAAGGGCTACACCTTC. It translates to CASSLARDRVKGYTF.

The chain links TRBV11-1 to TRBJ1-1; no clear D. Trimming cost V 4 bases and J 7 bases, with 16 bases left between them. The V gene's germline CDR1 is SGHAT and CDR2 FQDESV (reference sequence). The CDR3 sequence is 14 residues long. CDR3 nucleotide sequence: TGTGCCAGCAGCTCGCATGTCGCGCCGTTTGAAGCTTTCTTT. Its translation is CASSSHVAPFEAFF.

CDR3 in amino acids: CASSEGAGKNQPQHF. The DNA of the CDR3 is TGTGCCAGCAGTGAGGGGGCAGGGAAAAATCAGCCCCAGCATTTT. The chain employs TRBV2 and TRBJ1-5, with TRBD1 as a possible D gene (6 bases). The CDR3 length is 15 residues. Trimming removed 3 bases from V and 4 bases from J, with 13 bases in between. Germline V gives CDR1 SNHLY, CDR2 FYNNEI. Full variable domain (remainder filled in from reference TRBV2 and TRBJ1-5): EPEVTQTPSHQVTQMGQEVILRCVPISNHLYFYWYRQILGQKVEFLVSFYNNEISEKSEIFDDQFSVERPDGSNFTLKIRSTKLEDSAMYFCASSEGAGKNQPQHFGDGTRLSIL.